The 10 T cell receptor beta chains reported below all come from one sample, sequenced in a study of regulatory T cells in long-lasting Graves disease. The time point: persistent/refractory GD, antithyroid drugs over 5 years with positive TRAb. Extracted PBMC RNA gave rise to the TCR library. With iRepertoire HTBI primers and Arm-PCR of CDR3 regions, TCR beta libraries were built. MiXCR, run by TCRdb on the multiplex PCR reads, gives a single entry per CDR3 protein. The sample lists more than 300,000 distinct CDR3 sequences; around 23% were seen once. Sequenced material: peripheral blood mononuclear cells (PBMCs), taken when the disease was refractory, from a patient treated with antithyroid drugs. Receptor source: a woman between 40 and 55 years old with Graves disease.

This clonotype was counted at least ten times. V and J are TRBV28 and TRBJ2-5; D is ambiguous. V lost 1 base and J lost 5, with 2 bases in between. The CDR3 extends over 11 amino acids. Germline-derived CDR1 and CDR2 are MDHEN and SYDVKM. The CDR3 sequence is CASSLSETQYF. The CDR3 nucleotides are TGTGCCAGCAGTTTATCGGAGACCCAGTACTTC. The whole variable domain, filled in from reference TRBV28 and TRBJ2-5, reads DVKVTQSSRYLVKRTGEKVFLECVQDMDHENMFWYRQDPGLGLRLIYFSYDVKMKEKGDIPEGYSVSREKKERFSLILESASTNQTSMYLCASSLSETQYFGPGTRLLVL.

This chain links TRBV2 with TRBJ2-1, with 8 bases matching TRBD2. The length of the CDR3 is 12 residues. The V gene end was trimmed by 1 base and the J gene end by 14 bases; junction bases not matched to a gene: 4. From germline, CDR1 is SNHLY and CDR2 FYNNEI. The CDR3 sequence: CASSEVGREEFF. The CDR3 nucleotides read TGTGCCAGCAGTGAAGTGGGGCGGGAGGAGTTCTTC. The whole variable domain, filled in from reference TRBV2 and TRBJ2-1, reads EPEVTQTPSHQVTQMGQEVILRCVPISNHLYFYWYRQILGQKVEFLVSFYNNEISEKSEIFDDQFSVERPDGSNFTLKIRSTKLEDSAMYFCASSEVGREEFFGPGTRLTVL.

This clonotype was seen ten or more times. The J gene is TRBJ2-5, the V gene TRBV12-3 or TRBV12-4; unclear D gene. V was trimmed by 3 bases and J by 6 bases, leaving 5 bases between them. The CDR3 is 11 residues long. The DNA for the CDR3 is TGTGCCAGCAGTTTTCATCAGACCCAGTACTTC. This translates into CASSFHQTQYF.

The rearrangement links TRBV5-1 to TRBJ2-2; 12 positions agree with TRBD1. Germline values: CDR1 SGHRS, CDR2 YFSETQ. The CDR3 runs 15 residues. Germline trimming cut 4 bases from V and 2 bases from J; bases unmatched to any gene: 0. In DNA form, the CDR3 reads TGCGCCAGCAGCGGGACAGGGGGCAACACCGGGGAGCTGTTTTTT. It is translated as CASSGTGGNTGELFF.

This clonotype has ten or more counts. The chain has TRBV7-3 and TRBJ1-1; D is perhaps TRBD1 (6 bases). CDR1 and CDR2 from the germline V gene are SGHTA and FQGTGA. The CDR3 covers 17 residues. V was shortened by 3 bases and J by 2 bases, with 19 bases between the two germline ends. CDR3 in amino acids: CASSFVGGGRINTEAFF. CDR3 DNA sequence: TGTGCCAGCAGCTTCGTGGGGGGCGGGAGAATCAACACTGAAGCTTTCTTT.

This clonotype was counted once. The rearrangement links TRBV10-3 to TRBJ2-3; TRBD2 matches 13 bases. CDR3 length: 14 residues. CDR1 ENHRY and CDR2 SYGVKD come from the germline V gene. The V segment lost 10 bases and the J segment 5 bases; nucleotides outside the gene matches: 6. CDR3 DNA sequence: TGTGCCAGCCGACTAGCGGGAGGTGAAGATACGCAGTATTTT. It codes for CASRLAGGEDTQYF.

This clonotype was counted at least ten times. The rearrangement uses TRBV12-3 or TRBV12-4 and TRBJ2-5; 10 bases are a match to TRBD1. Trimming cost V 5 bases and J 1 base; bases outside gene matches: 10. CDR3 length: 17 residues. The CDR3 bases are TGTGCCAGCAGTCCGGGGACAGGGGCAATCTCCCAAGAGACCCAGTACTTC. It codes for CASSPGTGAISQETQYF.

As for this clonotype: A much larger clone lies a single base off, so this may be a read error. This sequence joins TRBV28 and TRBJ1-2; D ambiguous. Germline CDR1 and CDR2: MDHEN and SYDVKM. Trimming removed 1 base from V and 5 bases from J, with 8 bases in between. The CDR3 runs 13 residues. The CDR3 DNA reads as TGTGCCAGCAGTTTATCCAGGTTATATGGCTACACCTTC. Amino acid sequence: CASSLSRLYGYTF.

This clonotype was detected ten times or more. The DNA for the CDR3 is TGCAGCGTACAGTACATGAACACTGAAGCTTTCTTT. It yields the protein CSVQYMNTEAFF. The rearrangement uses TRBV29-1 and TRBJ1-1; the D is unclear. V gave up 6 bases and J gave up 0 bases, with 8 bases separating them. Germline V lookup: CDR1 SQVTM, CDR2 ANQGSEA. The CDR3 runs to 12 residues.

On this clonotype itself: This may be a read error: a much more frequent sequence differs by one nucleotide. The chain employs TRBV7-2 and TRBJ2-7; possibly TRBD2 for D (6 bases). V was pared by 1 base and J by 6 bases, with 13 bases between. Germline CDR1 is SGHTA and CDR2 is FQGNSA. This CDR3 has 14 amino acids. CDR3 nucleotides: TGTGCCAGCAGCTTAGAACTAGCAGACTGCGAGCAGTACTTC. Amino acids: CASSLELADCEQYF.